This T cell receptor beta chain was profiled in a study of T-cell memory formation after mild COVID-19. The CDR3 runs 15 residues. CDR1 MNHNS and CDR2 SASEGT come from the germline V gene. V shed 2 bases and J shed 0 bases, with 11 bases lying between them. TCRdb re-derived calls from the 5' RACE reads in MiXCR, one entry per CDR3 protein. The sample records just over 400,000 distinct CDR3 sequences, more than 20% being singletons. The sequence was obtained from an adult woman who had mild COVID-19 (a few samples of this study predate the infection). Cell type and time point are not known. The genes are TRBV6-1 and TRBJ2-7; weak D call: TRBD1 (6 bases). Material: PBMCs or a T cell subset sorted from them (not recorded which). CDR3 nucleotides: TGTGCCAGCAGTGAAACACAGGGATTCTCCTACGAGCAGTACTTC. It encodes CASSETQGFSYEQYF.